Below, 6 T cell receptor beta chains from the same sample are listed, as sequenced in a study of blood T cell repertoires in COVID-19 (dated by TCRdb to 2020 to 2022). The library was built by means of the immunoSEQ multiplex PCR assay. TCRdb retrieved this table from immuneACCESS and kept in-frame rearrangements only. Not all clones are present; in checked studies, unresolved V genes account for under half, and no reason is known for the remainder. The sample contains 60,000 to 75,000 clones, 82% of them found a single time. The top ten clonotypes cover roughly an eighth of the sample. Input material: peripheral blood. The origin of the receptors is a human donor in a cohort sampled during active COVID-19.

This clone was observed a few times. The chain combines TRBV15 with TRBJ2-3; 13 bases line up with TRBD2. Per the germline V gene, CDR1 is LNHNV and CDR2 is YYDKDF (reference sequence). With 3 bases clipped from V and 5 bases from J, the junction kept 5 bases outside the gene matches. CDR3 length: 16 amino acids. CDR3 loop: CATSRRTSGGGDTQYF. The CDR3, as DNA: TGTGCCACCAGCAGGAGGACTAGCGGGGGTGGAGATACGCAGTATTTT.

CDR3 DNA: TGTGCCAGCGGGAGGGGGGGGGCTACCCAGTACTTC. Translated, it gives CASGRGGATQYF. The chain employs TRBV7-2 and TRBJ2-5; the D gene is possibly TRBD2 (7 bases). The CDR3 contains 12 residues. V lost 8 bases and J 8 bases, leaving 15 bases between the germline ends. CDR1 SGHTA and CDR2 FQGNSA come from the germline V gene.

The rearrangement links TRBV5-1 to TRBJ2-3; 9 positions match TRBD2. The CDR3 is made up of 15 amino acids. The V gene's germline CDR1 is SGHRS and CDR2 YFSETQ. The V segment lost 6 bases and the J segment 7 bases; nucleotides outside the gene matches: 12. The CDR3 reads CASTPAGGGAHTQYF. The CDR3 DNA follows: TGCGCCAGCACCCCGGCCGGCGGGGGGGCCCATACGCAGTATTTT.

Here the CDR3 DNA reads TGTGCCACCAGCAGAGCGGGGGAAGAGCAGTACGTC. Its protein is CATSRAGEEQYV. The chain couples TRBV15 to TRBJ2-7; D is possibly TRBD2 (6 bases). CDR1 is LNHNV, CDR2 YYDKDF, per germline (reference sequence). This CDR3 is built from 12 residues. V was cut by 1 base and J by 7 bases, with 8 bases left in between.

V usage is TRBV6-7 and J usage is TRBJ1-6; unclear D gene. TRBV6-7 is an ORF; its function is uncertain. The CDR3 consists of 15 residues. V was trimmed by 7 bases and J by 6 bases, leaving 16 bases between them. The CDR3 bases are TGTGCCAGCACCCACTCGGACTACCGTAATTCACCCCTCCACTTT. Its protein is CASTHSDYRNSPLHF.

The genes are TRBV10-3 and TRBJ2-7; D perhaps matches TRBD1 (5 bases). Per germline, CDR1 ENHRY and CDR2 SYGVKD. CDR3 length: 10 amino acids. The V gene lost 11 bases and the J gene lost 4 bases, with 9 bases spanning the gap. CDR3 sequence: CAAGNYEQYF. The CDR3 coding sequence is TGTGCCGCAGGGAATTACGAGCAGTACTTC.